This record covers a single T cell receptor (beta chain). The data stem from a study of blood T cell repertoires in COVID-19. Study details: Samples representing acute and convalescent COVID-19 were sourced from the United States, Italy and Spain. In each case, the material was cDNA or gDNA derived from T cells, B-cell-depleted T cells, or PBMCs.

Assay used: immunoSEQ multiplex PCR; TCRdb lists only in-frame clones, some missing. The sample contains 200,000 to 250,000 clones, approximately 86% of which appear only once. The TCR comes from a woman aged 50 to 60 with COVID-19, enrolled during active disease. The sample consisted of peripheral blood.

The CDR3 DNA is TGTGCCAGCAACGCGGACAGGGGAGGCGAGCAGTACGTC. It codes for CASNADRGGEQYV. This chain links TRBV6-5 with TRBJ2-7; 9 bases align to TRBD1. Trimming at V came to 7 bases and at J to 6 bases, leaving 7 bases not matched to a gene. The CDR3 extends over 13 amino acids. Germline CDR1 MNHEY, CDR2 SVGAGI.